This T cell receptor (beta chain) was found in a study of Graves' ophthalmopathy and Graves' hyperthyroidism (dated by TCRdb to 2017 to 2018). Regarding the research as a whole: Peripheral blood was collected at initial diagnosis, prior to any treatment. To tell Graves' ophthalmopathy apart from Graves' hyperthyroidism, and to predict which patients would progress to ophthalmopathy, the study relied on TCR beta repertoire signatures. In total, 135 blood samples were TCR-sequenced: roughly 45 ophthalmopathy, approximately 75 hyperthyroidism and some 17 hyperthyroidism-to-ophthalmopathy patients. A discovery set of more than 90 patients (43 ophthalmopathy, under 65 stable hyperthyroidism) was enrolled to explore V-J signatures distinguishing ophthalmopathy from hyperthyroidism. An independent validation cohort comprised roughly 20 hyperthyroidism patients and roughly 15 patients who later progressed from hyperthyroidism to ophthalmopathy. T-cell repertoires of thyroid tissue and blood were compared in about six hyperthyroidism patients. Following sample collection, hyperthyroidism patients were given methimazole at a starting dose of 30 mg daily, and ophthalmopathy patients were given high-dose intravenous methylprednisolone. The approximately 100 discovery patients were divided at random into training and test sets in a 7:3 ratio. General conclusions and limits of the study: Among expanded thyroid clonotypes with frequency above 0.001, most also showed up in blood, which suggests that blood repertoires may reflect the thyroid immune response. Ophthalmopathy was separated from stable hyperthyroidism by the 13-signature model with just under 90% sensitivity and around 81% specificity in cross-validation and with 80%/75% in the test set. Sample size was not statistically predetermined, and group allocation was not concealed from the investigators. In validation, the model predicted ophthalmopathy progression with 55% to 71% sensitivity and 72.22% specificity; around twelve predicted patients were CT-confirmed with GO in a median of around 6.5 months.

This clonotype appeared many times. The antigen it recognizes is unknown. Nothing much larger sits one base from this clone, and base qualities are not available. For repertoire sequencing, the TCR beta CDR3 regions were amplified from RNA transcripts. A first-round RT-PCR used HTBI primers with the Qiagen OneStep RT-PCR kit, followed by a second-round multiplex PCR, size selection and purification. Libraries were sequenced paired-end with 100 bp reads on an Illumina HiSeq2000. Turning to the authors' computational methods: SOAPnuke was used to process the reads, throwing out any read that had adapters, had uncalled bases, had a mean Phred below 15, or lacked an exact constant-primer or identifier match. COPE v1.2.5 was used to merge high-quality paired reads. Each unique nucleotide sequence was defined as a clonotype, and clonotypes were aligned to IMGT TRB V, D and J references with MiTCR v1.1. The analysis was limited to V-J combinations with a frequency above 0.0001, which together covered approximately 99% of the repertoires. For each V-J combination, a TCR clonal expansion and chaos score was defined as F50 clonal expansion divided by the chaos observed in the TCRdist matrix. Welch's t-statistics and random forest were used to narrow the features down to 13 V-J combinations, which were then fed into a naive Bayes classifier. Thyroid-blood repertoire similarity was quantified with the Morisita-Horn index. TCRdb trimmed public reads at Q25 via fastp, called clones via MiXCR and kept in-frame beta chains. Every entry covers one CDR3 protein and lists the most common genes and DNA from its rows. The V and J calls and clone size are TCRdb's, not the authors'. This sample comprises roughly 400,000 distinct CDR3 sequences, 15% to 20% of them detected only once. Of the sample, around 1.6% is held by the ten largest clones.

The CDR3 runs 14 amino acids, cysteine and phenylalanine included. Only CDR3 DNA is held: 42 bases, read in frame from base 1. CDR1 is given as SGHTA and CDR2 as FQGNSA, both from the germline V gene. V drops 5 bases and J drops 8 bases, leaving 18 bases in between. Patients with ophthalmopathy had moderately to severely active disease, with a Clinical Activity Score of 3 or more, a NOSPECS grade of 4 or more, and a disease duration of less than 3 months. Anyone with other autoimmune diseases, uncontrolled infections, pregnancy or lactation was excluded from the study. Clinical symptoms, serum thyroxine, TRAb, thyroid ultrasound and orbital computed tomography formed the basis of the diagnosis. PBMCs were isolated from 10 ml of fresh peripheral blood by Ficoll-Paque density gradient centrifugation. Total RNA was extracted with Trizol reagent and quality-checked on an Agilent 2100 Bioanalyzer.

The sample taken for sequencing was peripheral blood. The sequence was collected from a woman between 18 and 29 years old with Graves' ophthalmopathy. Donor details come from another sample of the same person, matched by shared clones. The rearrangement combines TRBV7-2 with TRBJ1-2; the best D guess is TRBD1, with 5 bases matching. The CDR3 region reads CASSPTGGLSGYTF. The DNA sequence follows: TGTGCCAGCAGCCCTACTGGGGGTCTGAGCGGCTACACCTTC.